The rows below give T cell receptor beta chains drawn from one sample of a study of cytomegalovirus exposure and HLA in healthy donors. The repertoire was sequenced with immunoSEQ multiplex PCR; TCRdb's copy has only in-frame clones and lacks some. The table has roughly 190,000 clones, around 62% seen once. The source material was PBMCs. All receptors come from a man aged 40-49 years in good health and CMV-seronegative. The CDR3 runs from the conserved cysteine through the conserved F or W. The order of the fields is J gene, D gene, V gene, clone size, CDR3 length, CDR3 protein, CDR3 DNA. D genes are given only for firm matches. Expanded clones get a size class; other rows say once, few or many, or leave the size out.

j_gene: TRBJ2-7
d_gene: NA
v_gene: TRBV19
abundance: NA
len: 14
CDR3aa: CASSTTTDTYEQYF
CDR3nt: TGTGCCAGTAGTACCACGACAGACACCTACGAGCAGTACTTC

j_gene: TRBJ2-7
d_gene: TRBD2
v_gene: TRBV5-3
abundance: NA
len: 21
CDR3aa: CARRGQQKLAGGFLLLREQYF
CDR3nt: TGTGCCAGAAGAGGACAGCAGAAACTAGCGGGAGGCTTTTTACTACTACGCGAGCAGTACTTC

j_gene: TRBJ2-2
d_gene: TRBD2
v_gene: TRBV30
abundance: NA
len: 16
CDR3aa: CAWGLSSGRGTGELFF
CDR3nt: TGTGCCTGGGGGCTGTCTAGCGGGAGAGGCACCGGGGAGCTGTTTTTT

j_gene: TRBJ1-6
d_gene: TRBD1
v_gene: TRBV7-6
abundance: few
len: 14
CDR3aa: CASSSGTDTSPLHF
CDR3nt: TGTGCCAGCAGCTCCGGGACAGATACTTCACCCCTCCACTTT

j_gene: TRBJ1-3
d_gene: NA
v_gene: TRBV27
abundance: few
len: 15
CDR3aa: CASSLSVGGGNTIYF
CDR3nt: TGTGCCAGCAGTTTAAGTGTGGGGGGTGGAAACACCATATATTTT

j_gene: TRBJ2-5
d_gene: NA
v_gene: TRBV11-2
abundance: few
len: 15
CDR3aa: CASSLGGQIQETQYF
CDR3nt: TGTGCCAGCAGCTTAGGCGGACAGATCCAAGAGACCCAGTACTTC

j_gene: TRBJ2-3
d_gene: NA
v_gene: TRBV5-1
abundance: NA
len: 15
CDR3aa: CASSLDRKLTDTQYF
CDR3nt: TGCGCCAGCAGCCTCGACAGAAAACTCACAGATACGCAGTATTTT

j_gene: TRBJ2-7
d_gene: NA
v_gene: TRBV4-3
abundance: NA
len: 14
CDR3aa: CASSQFFPNYEQYF
CDR3nt: TGCGCCAGCAGCCAATTTTTTCCAAACTACGAGCAGTACTTC

j_gene: TRBJ2-7
d_gene: TRBD1
v_gene: TRBV7-2
abundance: once
len: 14
CDR3aa: CASSSTDRGYEQYF
CDR3nt: TGTGCCAGCAGCTCAACGGACAGGGGCTACGAGCAGTACTTC

j_gene: TRBJ1-3
d_gene: NA
v_gene: TRBV18
abundance: few
len: 15
CDR3aa: CASSPGRSSGNTIYF
CDR3nt: TGTGCCAGCTCACCGGGGCGGAGCTCTGGAAACACCATATATTTT

j_gene: TRBJ2-7
d_gene: TRBD2
v_gene: TRBV5-1
abundance: NA
len: 14
CDR3aa: CASSSGGEGYEQYF
CDR3nt: TGCGCCAGCAGCTCGGGGGGGGAAGGCTACGAGCAGTACTTC

j_gene: TRBJ2-7
d_gene: NA
v_gene: TRBV7-2
abundance: NA
len: 14
CDR3aa: CASSFGAGVYEQYF
CDR3nt: TGTGCCAGCAGCTTCGGAGCAGGGGTGTACGAGCAGTACTTC

j_gene: TRBJ2-5
d_gene: TRBD1
v_gene: TRBV5-1
abundance: NA
len: 14
CDR3aa: CASKRDSVQETQYF
CDR3nt: TGCGCCAGCAAGAGGGACAGCGTCCAAGAGACCCAGTACTTC

j_gene: TRBJ2-1
d_gene: TRBD2
v_gene: TRBV7-2
abundance: NA
len: 15
CDR3aa: CASSFSGRAFNEQFF
CDR3nt: TGTGCCAGCAGCTTTAGCGGGAGGGCATTCAATGAGCAGTTCTTC

j_gene: TRBJ2-7
d_gene: NA
v_gene: TRBV7-2
abundance: NA
len: 13
CDR3aa: CASSLGGPYEQYF
CDR3nt: TGTGCCAGCAGCTTGGGGGGTCCCTACGAGCAGTACTTC

j_gene: TRBJ2-7
d_gene: TRBD2
v_gene: TRBV2
abundance: few
len: 15
CDR3aa: CASSEVGTSGTEQYF
CDR3nt: TGTGCCAGCAGTGAAGTGGGGACTAGCGGGACCGAGCAGTACTTC

j_gene: TRBJ2-3
d_gene: NA
v_gene: TRBV19
abundance: NA
len: 13
CDR3aa: CASSIGGATNQYF
CDR3nt: TGTGCCAGTAGTATAGGTGGGGCAACCAACCAGTATTTT

j_gene: TRBJ2-5
d_gene: NA
v_gene: TRBV4-1
abundance: NA
len: 16
CDR3aa: CASSPVGVGAGETQYF
CDR3nt: TGCGCCAGCAGCCCGGTCGGAGTGGGGGCTGGAGAGACCCAGTACTTC

j_gene: TRBJ2-1
d_gene: TRBD2
v_gene: TRBV6-5
abundance: NA
len: 16
CDR3aa: CASSFSGGKLYNEQFF
CDR3nt: TGTGCCAGCAGTTTTAGCGGGGGGAAGTTGTACAATGAGCAGTTCTTC

j_gene: TRBJ2-7
d_gene: NA
v_gene: TRBV28
abundance: NA
len: 14
CDR3aa: CASIGTLPPYEQYF
CDR3nt: TGTGCCAGCATCGGGACACTGCCCCCCTACGAGCAGTACTTC

j_gene: TRBJ2-1
d_gene: TRBD1
v_gene: TRBV10-3
abundance: few
len: 12
CDR3aa: CAIGQGGDEQFF
CDR3nt: TGTGCCATCGGACAGGGGGGCGATGAGCAGTTCTTC

j_gene: TRBJ1-1
d_gene: TRBD1
v_gene: TRBV5-4
abundance: NA
len: 17
CDR3aa: CASSHQGGVRANTEAFF
CDR3nt: TGTGCCAGCAGCCACCAAGGGGGCGTTCGAGCTAACACTGAAGCTTTCTTT

j_gene: TRBJ2-5
d_gene: NA
v_gene: TRBV6-6
abundance: few
len: 15
CDR3aa: CASRDGGEIQETQYF
CDR3nt: TGTGCCAGCCGAGACGGGGGAGAGATCCAAGAGACCCAGTACTTC

j_gene: TRBJ2-7
d_gene: TRBD1
v_gene: TRBV5-6
abundance: NA
len: 14
CDR3aa: CASSRTGIWDEQYF
CDR3nt: TGTGCCAGCAGTCGGACAGGGATATGGGACGAGCAGTACTTC

j_gene: TRBJ2-7
d_gene: NA
v_gene: TRBV7-6
abundance: NA
len: 13
CDR3aa: CASSLPGGYEQYF
CDR3nt: TGTGCCAGCAGCTTACCAGGAGGCTACGAGCAGTACTTC

j_gene: TRBJ2-7
d_gene: NA
v_gene: TRBV5-1
abundance: once
len: 14
CDR3aa: CASSLGQLSYEQYF
CDR3nt: TGCGCCAGCAGCTTAGGACAGCTTTCCTACGAGCAGTACTTC

j_gene: TRBJ1-5
d_gene: NA
v_gene: TRBV28
abundance: NA
len: 16
CDR3aa: CASSLWAGNSNQPQHF
CDR3nt: TGTGCCAGCAGTTTATGGGCAGGAAATAGCAATCAGCCCCAGCATTTT

j_gene: TRBJ2-5
d_gene: NA
v_gene: TRBV2
abundance: NA
len: 14
CDR3aa: CASSPNSVYETQYF
CDR3nt: TGTGCCAGCAGCCCCAATAGCGTTTACGAGACCCAGTACTTC

j_gene: TRBJ1-4
d_gene: NA
v_gene: TRBV4-2
abundance: NA
len: 17
CDR3aa: CASSHPPGQGGNEKLFF
CDR3nt: TGTGCCAGCAGCCACCCCCCCGGGCAGGGCGGCAATGAAAAACTGTTTTTT

j_gene: TRBJ2-7
d_gene: NA
v_gene: TRBV5-5
abundance: NA
len: 11
CDR3aa: CASSFVYEQYF
CDR3nt: TGTGCCAGCAGCTTCGTCTACGAGCAGTACTTC

j_gene: TRBJ2-7
d_gene: TRBD2
v_gene: TRBV4-3
abundance: NA
len: 16
CDR3aa: CASSHDLSGMPYEQYF
CDR3nt: TGCGCCAGCAGCCATGACCTTAGCGGGATGCCATACGAGCAGTACTTC

j_gene: TRBJ2-7
d_gene: NA
v_gene: TRBV5-4
abundance: few
len: 14
CDR3aa: CASSLDAGSYEQYF
CDR3nt: TGTGCCAGCAGCTTGGACGCGGGCTCCTACGAGCAGTACTTC

j_gene: TRBJ1-1
d_gene: TRBD1
v_gene: TRBV7-6
abundance: NA
len: 15
CDR3aa: CASSSLDRGFTEAFF
CDR3nt: TGTGCCAGCAGCTCACTTGACAGGGGTTTTACTGAAGCTTTCTTT

j_gene: TRBJ2-7
d_gene: NA
v_gene: TRBV18
abundance: NA
len: 12
CDR3aa: CASSRTAYEQYF
CDR3nt: TGTGCCAGCTCCAGGACAGCCTACGAGCAGTACTTC

j_gene: TRBJ2-1
d_gene: NA
v_gene: TRBV5-1
abundance: NA
len: 12
CDR3aa: CASSRAQNEQFF
CDR3nt: TGCGCCAGCTCCAGGGCCCAAAATGAGCAGTTCTTC

j_gene: TRBJ2-7
d_gene: NA
v_gene: TRBV7-4
abundance: NA
len: 14
CDR3aa: CASSLATGSHEQYF
CDR3nt: TGTGCCAGCAGCCTAGCCACGGGGTCCCACGAGCAGTACTTC

j_gene: TRBJ2-2
d_gene: NA
v_gene: TRBV29-1
abundance: NA
len: 14
CDR3aa: CSVPRGSNTGELFF
CDR3nt: TGCAGCGTACCCAGGGGTTCGAACACCGGGGAGCTGTTTTTT

j_gene: TRBJ2-7
d_gene: NA
v_gene: TRBV5-1
abundance: NA
len: 12
CDR3aa: CASSLTDYEQYF
CDR3nt: TGCGCCAGCAGCTTAACAGACTACGAGCAGTACTTC

j_gene: TRBJ2-5
d_gene: TRBD1
v_gene: TRBV5-6
abundance: NA
len: 15
CDR3aa: CASSFQGVHQETQYF
CDR3nt: TGTGCCAGCAGCTTTCAGGGGGTTCACCAAGAGACCCAGTACTTC

j_gene: TRBJ1-1
d_gene: NA
v_gene: TRBV27
abundance: NA
len: 16
CDR3aa: CASRWTANSLNTEAFF
CDR3nt: TGTGCCAGCAGGTGGACAGCCAACAGCTTGAACACTGAAGCTTTCTTT